This entry is about one T cell receptor (beta chain). These data are taken from a study of blood T cell repertoires in COVID-19. Overall study: Samples of COVID-19 (acute and convalescent) were obtained from the United States, Italy and Spain.

The CDR3 loop spans 16 amino acids. Germline V lookup: CDR1 MDHEN, CDR2 SYDVKM. J was trimmed by 3 bases and V by 4 bases; bases with no gene match: 6. In the study's own analysis: Quantification of nucleated cells was approximated via reference gene primer amplification. The repertoire was sequenced with immunoSEQ multiplex PCR; TCRdb's copy has only in-frame clones and lacks some. D and trimming were read from the DNA, whereas the V and J calls and clone size are those reported in that table. The data hold fewer than 250,000 clones, with 80% to 90% observed a single time. This sequence was found in a woman between 40 and 50 years old who had been exposed to COVID-19. The rearrangement uses TRBV28 and TRBJ1-5; 10 nucleotides match TRBD1. Sequencing was carried out using PBMCs or T cells enriched from blood (not recorded which). The CDR3 spells CASSSGTGVSNQPQHF. Here the CDR3 DNA reads TGTGCCAGCAGTTCTGGGACAGGGGTCTCCAATCAGCCCCAGCATTTT. The entire variable domain, with the rest obtained from reference TRBV28 and TRBJ1-5, is as follows: DVKVTQSSRYLVKRTGEKVFLECVQDMDHENMFWYRQDPGLGLRLIYFSYDVKMKEKGDIPEGYSVSREKKERFSLILESASTNQTSMYLCASSSGTGVSNQPQHFGDGTRLSIL.